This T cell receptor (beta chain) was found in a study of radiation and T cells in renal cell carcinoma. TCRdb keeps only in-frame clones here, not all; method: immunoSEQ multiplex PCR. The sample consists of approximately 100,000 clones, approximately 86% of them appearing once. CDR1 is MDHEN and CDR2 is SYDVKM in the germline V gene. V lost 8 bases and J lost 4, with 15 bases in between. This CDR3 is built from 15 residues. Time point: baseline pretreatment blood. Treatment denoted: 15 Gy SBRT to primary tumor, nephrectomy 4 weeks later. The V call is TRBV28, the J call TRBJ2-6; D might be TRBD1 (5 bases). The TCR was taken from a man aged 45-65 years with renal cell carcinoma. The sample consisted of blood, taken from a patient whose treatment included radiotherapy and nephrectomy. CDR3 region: CASRSRGSGANVLTF. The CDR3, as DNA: TGTGCCAGCCGAAGTAGGGGTTCAGGGGCCAACGTCCTGACTTTC.